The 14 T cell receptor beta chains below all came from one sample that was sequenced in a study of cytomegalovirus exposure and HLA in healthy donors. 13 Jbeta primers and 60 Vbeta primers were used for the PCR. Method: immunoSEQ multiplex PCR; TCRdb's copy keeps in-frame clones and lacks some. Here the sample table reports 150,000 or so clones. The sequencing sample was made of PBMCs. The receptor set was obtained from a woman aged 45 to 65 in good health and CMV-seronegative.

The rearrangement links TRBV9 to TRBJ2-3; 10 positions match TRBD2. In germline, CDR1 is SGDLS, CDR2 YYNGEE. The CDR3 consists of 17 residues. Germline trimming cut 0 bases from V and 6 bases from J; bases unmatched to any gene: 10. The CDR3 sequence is CASSVVGRAGGQDTQYF. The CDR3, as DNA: TGTGCCAGCAGCGTAGTGGGGCGAGCGGGGGGGCAGGATACGCAGTATTTT.

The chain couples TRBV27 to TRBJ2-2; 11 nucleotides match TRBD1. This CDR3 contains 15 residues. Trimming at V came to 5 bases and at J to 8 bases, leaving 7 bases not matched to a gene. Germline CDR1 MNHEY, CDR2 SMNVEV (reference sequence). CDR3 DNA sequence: TGTGCCAGCAGTGCCGGGACAGGGGGTAGAGGGGAGCTGTTTTTT. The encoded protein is CASSAGTGGRGELFF.

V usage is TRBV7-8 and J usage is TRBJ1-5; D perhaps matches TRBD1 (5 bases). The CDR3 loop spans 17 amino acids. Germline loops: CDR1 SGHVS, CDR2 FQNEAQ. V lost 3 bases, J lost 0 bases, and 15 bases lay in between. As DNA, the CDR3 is TGTGCCAGCAGCTTCGGTCGGGGGATCAATAGCAATCAGCCCCAGCATTTT. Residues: CASSFGRGINSNQPQHF. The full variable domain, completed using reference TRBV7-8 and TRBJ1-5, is GAGVSQSPRYKVAKRGQDVALRCDPISGHVSLFWYQQALGQGPEFLTYFQNEAQLDKSGLPSDRFFAERPEGSVSTLKIQRTQQEDSAVYLCASSFGRGINSNQPQHFGDGTRLSIL.

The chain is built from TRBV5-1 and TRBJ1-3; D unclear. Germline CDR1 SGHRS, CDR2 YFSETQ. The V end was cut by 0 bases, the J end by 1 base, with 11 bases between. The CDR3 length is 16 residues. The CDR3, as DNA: TGCGCCAGCAGCTTGGAACCCGGTCTATCTGGAAACACCATATATTTT. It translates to CASSLEPGLSGNTIYF.

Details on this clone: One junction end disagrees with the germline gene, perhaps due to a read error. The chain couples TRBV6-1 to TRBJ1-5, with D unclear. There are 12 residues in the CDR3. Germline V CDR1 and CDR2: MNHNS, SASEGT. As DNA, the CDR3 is TGTGCCACGTGGGCGGGGAATCGGCCCCAGCATTTT. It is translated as CATWAGNRPQHF.

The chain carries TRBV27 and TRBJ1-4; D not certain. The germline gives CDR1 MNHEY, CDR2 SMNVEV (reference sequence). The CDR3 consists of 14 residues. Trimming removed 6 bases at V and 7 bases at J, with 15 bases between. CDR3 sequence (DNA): TGTGCCAGCAGCCCCCTAGCGCGCAGTGAAAAACTGTTTTTT. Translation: CASSPLARSEKLFF.

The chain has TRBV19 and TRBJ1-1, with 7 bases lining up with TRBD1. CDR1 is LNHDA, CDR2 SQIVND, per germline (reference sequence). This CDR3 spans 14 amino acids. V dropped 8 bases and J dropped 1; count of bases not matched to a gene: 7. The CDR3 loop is CASRADRANTEAFF. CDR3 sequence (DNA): TGTGCCAGTCGGGCCGACAGGGCGAACACTGAAGCTTTCTTT.

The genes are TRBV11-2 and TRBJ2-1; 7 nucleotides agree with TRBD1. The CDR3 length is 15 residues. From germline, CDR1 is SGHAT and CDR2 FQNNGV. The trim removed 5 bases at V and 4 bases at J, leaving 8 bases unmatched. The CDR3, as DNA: TGTGCCAGCAGCCCAACGGGACAGTTATACAATGAGCAGTTCTTC. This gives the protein CASSPTGQLYNEQFF.

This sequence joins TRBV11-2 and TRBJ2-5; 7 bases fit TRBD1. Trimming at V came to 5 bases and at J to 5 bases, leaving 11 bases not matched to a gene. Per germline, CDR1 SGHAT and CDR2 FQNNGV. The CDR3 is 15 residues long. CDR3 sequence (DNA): TGTGCCAGCAGCCTCCTACGTGGGACAGTGGAGACCCAGTACTTC. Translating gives CASSLLRGTVETQYF. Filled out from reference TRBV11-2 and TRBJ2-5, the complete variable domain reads EAGVAQSPRYKIIEKRQSVAFWCNPISGHATLYWYQQILGQGPKLLIQFQNNGVVDDSQLPKDRFSAERLKGVDSTLKIQPAKLEDSAVYLCASSLLRGTVETQYFGPGTRLLVL.

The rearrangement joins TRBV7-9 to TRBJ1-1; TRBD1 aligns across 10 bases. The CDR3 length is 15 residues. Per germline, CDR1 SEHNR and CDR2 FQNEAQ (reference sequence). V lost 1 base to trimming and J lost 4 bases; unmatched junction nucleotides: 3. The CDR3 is CASSLDGQGGTEAFF. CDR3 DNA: TGTGCCAGCAGCTTAGACGGACAGGGGGGCACTGAAGCTTTCTTT.

The chain's CDR3 is CASSRGPDYEQYF. CDR3 nucleotide sequence: TGCGCCAGCAGCAGAGGGCCCGACTACGAGCAGTACTTC. The V and J genes are TRBV5-1 and TRBJ2-5, with a possible D match to TRBD2 (5 bases). TRBJ2-7 matches the DNA end more closely, so the J call is doubtful. The CDR3 runs 13 residues. Germline V gene sequence: CDR1 SGHRS, CDR2 YFSETQ.

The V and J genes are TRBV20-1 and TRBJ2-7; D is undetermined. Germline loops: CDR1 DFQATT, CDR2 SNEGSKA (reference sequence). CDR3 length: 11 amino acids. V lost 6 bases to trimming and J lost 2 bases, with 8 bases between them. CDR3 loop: CSAARPYEQYF. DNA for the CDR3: TGCAGTGCAGCCAGGCCCTACGAGCAGTACTTC.

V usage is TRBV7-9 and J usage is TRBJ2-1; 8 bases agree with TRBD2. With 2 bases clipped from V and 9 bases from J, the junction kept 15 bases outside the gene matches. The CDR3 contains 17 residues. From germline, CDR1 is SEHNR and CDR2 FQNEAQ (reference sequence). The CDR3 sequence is CASSLRLARPERREQFF. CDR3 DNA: TGTGCCAGCAGCTTACGACTAGCGAGACCGGAGAGGCGTGAGCAGTTCTTC.

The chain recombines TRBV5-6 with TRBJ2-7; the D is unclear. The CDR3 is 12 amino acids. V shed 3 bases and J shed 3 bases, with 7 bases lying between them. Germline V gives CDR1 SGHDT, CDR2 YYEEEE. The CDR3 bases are TGTGCCAGCAGCTACTCCAACTACGAGCAGTACTTC. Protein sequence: CASSYSNYEQYF.